Shown below are 22 T cell receptor beta chains from a single sample sequenced in a study of shared clonotypes between healthy human individuals. Clones were sequenced by immunoSEQ multiplex PCR, and TCRdb holds only the in-frame ones, with some missing. The table records 2,500,000 or so clones, 92% of them present only once. Source material: naive CD4+ T cells from PBMCs. The subset: CD45RA+ positively selected. The receptors were sampled from a man aged 18 to 30 in good health. Some clones in this sample may be carry-over from other donors' samples.

There are a few counts of this clone. The chain employs TRBV28 and TRBJ1-5; D is ambiguous. V was clipped by 7 bases and J by 0 bases, with 10 bases between them. This CDR3 is 14 amino acids long. Per the germline V gene, CDR1 is MDHEN and CDR2 is SYDVKM. The CDR3 coding sequence is TGTGCCAGCATGCAACACTTTAGCAATCAGCCCCAGCATTTT. Protein: CASMQHFSNQPQHF.

With regard to this clone: Other DNA sequences in the same sample also yield this CDR3. The CDR3 nucleotides read TGTGCCAGCAGCTTATCCGGGGCGAGCACAGATACGCAGTATTTT. Translation gives CASSLSGASTDTQYF. The V call is TRBV9, the J call TRBJ2-3; D is tentatively TRBD1 or TRBD2 (5 bases each). The V end lost 4 bases, the J end lost 0 bases, and 12 bases lay between the germline ends. Germline values: CDR1 SGDLS, CDR2 YYNGEE. The CDR3 is 15 residues long.

The chain combines TRBV28 with TRBJ2-2, with TRBD1 matching 7 bases. V lost 3 bases to trimming and J lost 8 bases; unmatched junction nucleotides: 9. Germline assignment: CDR1 MDHEN and CDR2 SYDVKM. The CDR3 sequence is 15 residues long. The CDR3 nucleotides are TGTGCCAGCAGTTTTCTGGACAGGAAGGGAGGGGAGCTGTTTTTT. It is translated as CASSFLDRKGGELFF. Combining the CDR3 with reference TRBV28 and TRBJ2-2 gives the whole variable domain DVKVTQSSRYLVKRTGEKVFLECVQDMDHENMFWYRQDPGLGLRLIYFSYDVKMKEKGDIPEGYSVSREKKERFSLILESASTNQTSMYLCASSFLDRKGGELFFGEGSRLTVL.

This clone occurred once. This specimen includes other DNA sequences encoding the same CDR3. This rearrangement joins TRBV2 to TRBJ2-1; D is ambiguous. CDR1 SNHLY and CDR2 FYNNEI come from the germline V gene. V lost 2 bases to trimming and J lost 7 bases, with 9 bases between them. The CDR3 is 13 residues long. The CDR3 loop reads CASSELETNEQFF. In DNA form, the CDR3 reads TGTGCCAGCAGTGAACTAGAAACAAATGAGCAGTTCTTC. Combining the CDR3 with reference TRBV2 and TRBJ2-1 gives the whole variable domain EPEVTQTPSHQVTQMGQEVILRCVPISNHLYFYWYRQILGQKVEFLVSFYNNEISEKSEIFDDQFSVERPDGSNFTLKIRSTKLEDSAMYFCASSELETNEQFFGPGTRLTVL.

For this clone: Other DNA sequences of this sample code for an identical CDR3. The chain joins TRBV9 to TRBJ2-3; D unresolved. V was clipped by 2 bases and J by 4 bases, with 2 bases between them. Germline loops: CDR1 SGDLS, CDR2 YYNGEE. The CDR3 extends over 11 amino acids. The CDR3 reads CASSVADTQYF. The CDR3 DNA reads TGTGCCAGCAGCGTCGCAGATACGCAGTATTTT.

This sequence joins TRBV18 and TRBJ1-2; TRBD1 matches 9 bases. Trimming took 3 bases from V and 8 from J; bases not matched to a gene: 7. This CDR3 region has 14 residues. Germline lookup yields CDR1 KGHSH and CDR2 LQKENI. CDR3 DNA: TGTGCCAGCTCACCCGGGACAGGGCGTGAGGGCTACACCTTC. Protein: CASSPGTGREGYTF.

This clone was recorded a few times. The chain employs TRBV4-2 and TRBJ1-2; D call uncertain. This CDR3 spans 14 amino acids. V was trimmed by 6 bases and J by 8 bases, leaving 19 bases between them. Germline assignment: CDR1 LGHNA and CDR2 YNFKEQ. CDR3 sequence (DNA): TGTGCCAGCAGTTTCAACTGGCCGGCTGGGGGCTACACCTTC. Translation gives CASSFNWPAGGYTF.

J is TRBJ2-2 and V is TRBV7-3; possible D gene TRBD2, 6 bases. The CDR3 is 14 residues long. Germline V gene sequence: CDR1 SGHTA, CDR2 FQGTGA. V gave up 2 bases and J gave up 7 bases, with 11 bases separating them. The CDR3 nucleotides read TGTGCCAGCAGCTTAGATGGCGGGGTCGGGGAGCTGTTTTTT. Amino acid sequence: CASSLDGGVGELFF.

This clone has a single count. This chain joins TRBV6-1 and TRBJ1-5; TRBD1 is a possible D gene (6 bases). Trimming shortened V by 4 bases and J by 2 bases, and 15 bases separated the two germline ends. CDR3 length equals 16 residues. Germline CDR1 is MNHNS and CDR2 is SASEGT. The CDR3 DNA reads TGTGCCAGCAGTGGACCCACAGGGTCGGGCAATCAGCCCCAGCATTTT. It encodes CASSGPTGSGNQPQHF.

V gene TRBV18 combines with J gene TRBJ1-1; 8 bases align to TRBD1. The CDR3 consists of 15 residues. Germline CDR1 KGHSH, CDR2 LQKENI. The J segment lost 10 bases and the V segment lost 0 bases, leaving 10 bases of the junction unmatched. The CDR3: CASSPPSTGQGGAFF. The DNA of the CDR3 is TGTGCCAGCTCACCACCGAGTACAGGACAGGGAGGAGCTTTCTTT. Combining the CDR3 with reference TRBV18 and TRBJ1-1 gives the whole variable domain NAGVMQNPRHLVRRRGQEARLRCSPMKGHSHVYWYRQLPEEGLKFMVYLQKENIIDESGMPKERFSAEFPKEGPSILRIQQVVRGDSAAYFCASSPPSTGQGGAFFGQGTRLTVV.

The chain uses TRBV7-2 and TRBJ1-4, with D possibly being TRBD1 (5 bases). This CDR3 has 15 amino acids. The V end lost 4 bases, the J end lost 5 bases, and 14 bases lay between the germline ends. Germline V lookup: CDR1 SGHTA, CDR2 FQGNSA. The CDR3 loop is CASSSRGGVNEKLFF. The CDR3 coding sequence is TGTGCCAGCAGCTCCCGGGGGGGGGTCAATGAAAAACTGTTTTTT.

V gene TRBV21-1 combines with J gene TRBJ2-1; TRBD2, the D gene given by the table, was not confirmed from the DNA. TRBV21-1 is a listed pseudogene. The CDR3 runs 12 residues. The CDR3 loop reads CASSNFRDVGFF. The CDR3 DNA sequence: TGTGCCAGCAGCAACTTCCGGGATGTGGGGTTCTTC.

The V gene is TRBV6-1, the J gene TRBJ2-3, with D maybe TRBD1 (6 bases). The CDR3 runs 14 residues. The germline V and J ends were trimmed by 7 bases and 3 bases, with 14 bases remaining between them. CDR1 MNHNS and CDR2 SASEGT come from the germline V gene. Here the CDR3 DNA reads TGTGCCAGCAAATTTAGAGGGACAACAGATACGCAGTATTTT. Encoded protein: CASKFRGTTDTQYF.

As DNA, the CDR3 is TGCGCCAGCAGCTTGGTGGCAGATGCAATAGGCTACACCTTC. Translating gives CASSLVADAIGYTF. The chain employs TRBV5-1 and TRBJ1-2; D is ambiguous. Germline loops: CDR1 SGHRS, CDR2 YFSETQ. The V and J ends lost 0 bases and 8 bases respectively, with 14 bases between them. There are 14 residues in the CDR3.

The chain is built from TRBV7-3 and TRBJ1-1, with D unresolved. Trimming pared 2 bases from V and 1 base from J, leaving 8 bases between. CDR3 size: 14 residues. From germline, CDR1 is SGHTA and CDR2 FQGTGA. In DNA form, the CDR3 reads TGTGCCAGCAGCTTAGGGCCGGCGAACACTGAAGCTTTCTTT. Translated: CASSLGPANTEAFF.

The V and J genes are TRBV27 and TRBJ1-1, with D possibly matching TRBD1 (6 bases). The CDR3 loop spans 17 amino acids. V was cut by 1 base and J by 1 base, with 16 bases left in between. CDR1 is MNHEY, CDR2 SMNVEV, per germline (reference sequence). For the CDR3, the DNA is TGTGCCAGCAGTTTATTGGCAGGGGACGGCTCGAACACTGAAGCTTTCTTT. Encoded protein: CASSLLAGDGSNTEAFF.

The chain couples TRBV7-3 to TRBJ2-7; TRBD2 aligns across 8 bases. The length of the CDR3 is 15 residues. J gave up 2 bases and V 5 bases, and 8 bases lay outside the gene matches. CDR1 is SGHTA and CDR2 is FQGTGA in the germline V gene. In DNA, the CDR3 is TGTGCCAGCAGCCAAAGCGGGAGTAAAGCCTACGAGCAGTACTTC. It specifies CASSQSGSKAYEQYF.

The chain links TRBV30 to TRBJ2-3, with D possibly TRBD1 on 6 matching bases. CDR1 GTSNPN and CDR2 SVGIG come from the germline V gene (reference sequence). The V end was cut by 7 bases, the J end by 8 bases, with 22 bases between. There are 14 residues in the CDR3. The CDR3 protein is CASARGMETSTQYF. DNA for the CDR3: TGTGCCTCCGCGAGGGGGATGGAAACCTCTACGCAGTATTTT.

On this clone itself: Other DNA sequences in the sample encode the same CDR3. The V and J genes are TRBV5-1 and TRBJ2-3, with TRBD2 identical over 7 bases. The germline V gene has CDR1 SGHRS and CDR2 YFSETQ. Trimming at V came to 1 base and at J to 4 bases, leaving 6 bases not matched to a gene. CDR3 length: 15 amino acids. The CDR3 protein is CASSLLAGESDTQYF. CDR3 nucleotides: TGCGCCAGCAGCTTGTTGGCGGGAGAGTCAGATACGCAGTATTTT.

This chain joins TRBV5-4 and TRBJ2-1; D possibly uses TRBD1 or TRBD2 (5 bases each). CDR1 is SGHNT and CDR2 is YYREEE in the germline V gene (reference sequence). The V end lost 4 bases, the J end lost 6 bases, and 14 bases lay between the germline ends. CDR3 size: 14 residues. The CDR3 here is CASSGGGRGNEQFF. CDR3 sequence (DNA): TGTGCCAGCAGCGGCGGAGGAAGGGGCAATGAGCAGTTCTTC.

The V gene is TRBV2, the J gene TRBJ2-2, with 7 bases lining up with TRBD1. Trimming took 4 bases from V and 0 from J; bases not matched to a gene: 2. The CDR3 loop spans 15 amino acids. Germline CDR1 is SNHLY and CDR2 is FYNNEI. This chain's CDR3 is CASSVTGANTGELFF. DNA of the CDR3: TGTGCCAGCAGTGTAACAGGGGCGAACACCGGGGAGCTGTTTTTT.

CDR3 sequence reads: CAWRGDRGLHGYTF. CDR3 DNA: TGTGCCTGGAGGGGGGACAGGGGGCTTCATGGCTACACCTTC. The V call is TRBV30, the J call TRBJ1-2; TRBD1 matches at 12 bases. This CDR3 has 14 residues. The germline gives CDR1 GTSNPN, CDR2 SVGIG (reference sequence). V lost 3 bases and J lost 6; bases outside the gene matches: 5.